This T cell receptor beta chain comes out of a study of PD-1 blockade in mismatch repair-deficient tumors. On the study more broadly: Patients had approximately 13 mismatch repair-deficient cancer types, all previously treated and progressing. Findings of the study overall: Tumor-resident clones, often absent from pretreatment blood, expanded after pembrolizumab and then contracted.

CDR3 length: 16 amino acids. The germline gives CDR1 SGHDT, CDR2 YYEEEE. Trimming at V came to 4 bases and at J to 3 bases, leaving 7 bases not matched to a gene. Every patient had mismatch repair deficiency by PCR or immunohistochemistry. TCRs were sequenced from a few patients responding to pembrolizumab. Profiled with immunoSEQ multiplex PCR; TCRdb holds only in-frame clones, not every one. This table holds around 100,000 clones, 60% to 85% found once. Concerning this clone: Its antigen is unidentified.

This rearrangement joins TRBV5-6 to TRBJ1-4, with 9 bases identical to TRBD1. The TCR originated in an adult with mismatch repair-deficient cancer. The specimen was peripheral blood, collected roughly 60 weeks after starting pembrolizumab. CDR3 region: CASSPTGGRSNEKLFF. CDR3 DNA: TGTGCCAGCAGCCCGACAGGGGGGAGATCTAATGAAAAACTGTTTTTT.